This T cell receptor (beta chain) is from a study of cytomegalovirus exposure and HLA in healthy donors. Study summary: An early release of data contained approximately 80 million unique TCRs, which came from HLA-typed donors. General study results and limits: An Asian-associated ancestry cluster reportedly showed fewer N-insertions than the roughly 600-donor mean in a later analysis.

Details on this clone: Its target is not known.

A multiplex PCR was run with 60 Vbeta primers and 13 Jbeta primers. The method was immunoSEQ multiplex PCR; TCRdb's version includes in-frame clones alone and lacks a portion of them. The sample contains 150,000 or so clones, under 80% of which appear only once. CDR3 length: 15 residues. Looked up from germline, CDR1 is GTSNPN and CDR2 is SVGIG (reference sequence). Trimming removed 3 bases at V and 2 bases at J, with 16 bases between. The rearrangement links TRBV30 to TRBJ1-1; weak D call: TRBD1 (6 bases). The sample was PBMCs. This clonotype originated in a female donor in good health and CMV-seronegative. CDR3 loop: CAWRSPGHQNTEAFF. CDR3 in DNA: TGTGCCTGGAGGAGTCCGGGACACCAAAACACTGAAGCTTTCTTT.